These T cell receptor beta chains were read from a single sample in a study of cytomegalovirus exposure and HLA in healthy donors. Profiled with immunoSEQ multiplex PCR; TCRdb holds only in-frame clones, not every one. The sample lists tens of thousands of clones; roughly 83% were seen once. Sequences were obtained from PBMCs. The receptors derive from a woman between 50 and 59 years old in good health and CMV-seronegative. CDR3s include the opening cysteine and the closing phenylalanine or tryptophan. The D gene is left open where the match is weak. Not every row has a clone size; where given, it reads once, few, many or a size class.

.	TRBD2	TRBV5-4	TRBJ2-3	TGTGCCAGCAGCCCCCCTAGCGGGAGTGGCGATACGCAGTATTTT	CASSPPSGSGDTQYF
.	TRBD2	TRBV5-1	TRBJ2-3	TGCGCCAGTACCTGGGGGACTAGCGGCCCCACAGATACGCAGTATTTT	CASTWGTSGPTDTQYF
.	TRBD1	TRBV25-1	TRBJ2-2	TGTGCCAGCAGTGAATATGGCAGGGGGCCCACCGGGGAGCTGTTTTTT	CASSEYGRGPTGELFF
few	TRBD2	TRBV7-9	TRBJ2-2	TGTGCCAGCAGCACCGGGACTAGCGGGGGCCAAGGCGGGGAGCTGTTTTTT	CASSTGTSGGQGGELFF
.	.	TRBV7-9	TRBJ1-3	TGTGCCAGCAGCTTAGGAGCAGGGACTACTGGAAACACCATATATTTT	CASSLGAGTTGNTIYF
few	.	TRBV19	TRBJ1-1	TGTGCCAGTGGGCAGAGGGACATGAACACTGAAGCTTTCTTT	CASGQRDMNTEAFF
.	.	TRBV23-1	TRBJ1-5	TGCGCCAGCAGTCAGAGTCTGCGCAATCAGCCCCAGCATTTT	CASSQSLRNQPQHF
.	.	TRBV19	TRBJ1-4	TGTGCCAGTAGTTCACTATTAGACCATAATGAAAAACTGTTTTTT	CASSSLLDHNEKLFF
.	.	TRBV28	TRBJ2-3	TGTGCCAGCAGTTTCCGTGGGGGGTTATACACAGATACGCAGTATTTT	CASSFRGGLYTDTQYF
.	TRBD1	TRBV7-9	TRBJ2-2	TGTGCCAGCAGCCTACCCATGACAGGGGCGAACACCGGGGAGCTGTTTTTT	CASSLPMTGANTGELFF
once	.	TRBV27	TRBJ2-3	TGTGCCAGCAGTTTTCGAAGCGCAGATACGCAGTATTTT	CASSFRSADTQYF
.	TRBD1	TRBV28	TRBJ1-2	TGTGCCAGCAGTCTCCCGACAGGGTACTATGGCTACACCTTC	CASSLPTGYYGYTF
once	.	TRBV5-4	TRBJ2-2	TGTGCCAGCAGCCGCGGAAGCGAGCCCGGGGAGCTGTTTTTT	CASSRGSEPGELFF
.	.	TRBV5-6	TRBJ2-2	TGTGCCAGCAGCTTGCTTCAGGGGCGGGCCGGGGAGCTGTTTTTT	CASSLLQGRAGELFF
.	.	TRBV30	TRBJ1-5	TGTGCCTGGAGCAGGGATAGCAATCAGCCCCAGCATTTT	CAWSRDSNQPQHF
.	.	TRBV5-4	TRBJ1-4	TGTGCCAGCAGCTCCGCCGGTGGGCCAACTAATGAAAAACTGTTTTTT	CASSSAGGPTNEKLFF
.	TRBD1	TRBV5-1	TRBJ2-1	TGCGCCAGCAGCTGGGGACAGGGGGCTAGTGAGCAGTTCTTC	CASSWGQGASEQFF
.	TRBD2	TRBV6-6	TRBJ2-3	TGTGCCAGCACCGGACTAGCGTACACAGATACGCAGTATTTT	CASTGLAYTDTQYF
once	TRBD1	TRBV27	TRBJ1-5	TGTGCCAGCAGTGTGGACAGGCTTAATCAGCCCCAGCATTTT	CASSVDRLNQPQHF
once	.	TRBV29-1	TRBJ2-3	TGCAGCGTTGGGGACTTCTCTAGAAATACGCAGTATTTT	CSVGDFSRNTQYF
.	TRBD2	TRBV5-4	TRBJ2-5	TGTGCCAGCAGCTCTCCCCCCAGCGGGGCCCAAGAGACCCAGTACTTC	CASSSPPSGAQETQYF
.	TRBD2	TRBV27	TRBJ2-7	TGTGCCAGCAGTTTGAGCGGGAGCAGGTACGAGCAGTACTTC	CASSLSGSRYEQYF
.	TRBD2	TRBV5-1	TRBJ2-7	TGCGCCAGCAGCTTACTAGGACTAGCGGGGGGAAGCTCCTACGAGCAGTACTTC	CASSLLGLAGGSSYEQYF
.	TRBD1	TRBV23-1	TRBJ1-1	TGCGCCAGCAGTCAACGACAGGGGACTGAAGCTTTCTTT	CASSQRQGTEAFF
.	TRBD2	TRBV5-6	TRBJ2-1	TGTGCCAGCACCCTAAGACTGAGCGGGAGCTCCTACAATGAGCAGTTCTTC	CASTLRLSGSSYNEQFF
.	.	TRBV28	TRBJ1-5	TGTGCCAGCAGTGCGAGGAAAAGCAATCAGCCCCAGCATTTT	CASSARKSNQPQHF
.	.	TRBV7-9	TRBJ1-1	TGTGCCAGCAGCTTGGGCCAGGACATGAACACTGAAGCTTTCTTT	CASSLGQDMNTEAFF
few	.	TRBV7-3	TRBJ1-1	TGTGCCAGCAGCTCGGGGGGTAACCCGAACACTGAAGCTTTCTTT	CASSSGGNPNTEAFF
.	TRBD1	TRBV18	TRBJ2-2	TGTGCCAGCTCATCGGGACAGCTAAACACCGGGGAGCTGTTTTTT	CASSSGQLNTGELFF
.	TRBD1	TRBV7-8	TRBJ1-2	TGTGCCAGCAGCTTAGCTACCGGGACAGGCGACAACTATGGCTACACCTTC	CASSLATGTGDNYGYTF
.	.	TRBV27	TRBJ1-4	TGTGCCAGCAGTTTTACATGGGGGGGAGCAACTAATGAAAAACTGTTTTTC	CASSFTWGGATNEKLFF
.	TRBD1	TRBV7-9	TRBJ1-4	TGTGCCAGCAGCCAACAGGACAGGGGGCCCTTTTTT	CASSQQDRGPFF
.	TRBD1	TRBV6-5	TRBJ1-2	TGTGCCAGCAGTTACGGGACAGGGGGTTTGGGCTATGGCTACACCTTC	CASSYGTGGLGYGYTF
.	.	TRBV5-1	TRBJ2-2	TGCGCCAGCAGACCCACGGAGCTCCTGAACACCGGGGAGCTGTTTTTT	CASRPTELLNTGELFF
.	.	TRBV5-4	TRBJ2-1	TGTGCCAGCAGCTTCAACGGTCGAAATGAGCAGTTCTTC	CASSFNGRNEQFF